This TCR beta chain comes out of a study of CD8 T cells in Susac syndrome. CDR1 and CDR2 (germline): SGHTA, FQGNSA. J lost 4 bases, V lost 5 bases, and 4 bases had no gene match. CDR3 length: 15 amino acids. Overall study results and limits: As the study acknowledged, the number of individuals who were part of its TCR sequencing and HLA analysis was relatively small.

TCR beta sequencing covered blood CD8+ and CD4+ T cells. FACS enriched CD8+ TEMRA cells, while bulk CD8+ and CD4+ were negatively isolated. With regard to this clonotype: Its target is unknown.

After extraction with the RNeasy kit, roughly 0.5 to 1 ug of the RNA was reverse transcribed using random hexamers. It was immunoSEQ multiplex PCR that amplified TCR beta CDR3 across 54 Vbeta and 13 Jbeta. TCRdb fed the immunoSEQ multiplex PCR reads into MiXCR, producing one record per CDR3 protein. The sample includes fewer than 250,000 distinct CDR3 sequences, 92% of them seen just once. The sequence came from a human donor with multiple sclerosis. J is TRBJ2-3 and V is TRBV7-2; 12 nucleotides agree with TRBD2. Sequenced: CD8+ T cells from PBMCs. CDR3 nucleotides: TGTGCCAGCAGCCGCGGACTAGCGGGGTCAGATACGCAGTATTTT. Its translation is CASSRGLAGSDTQYF.